One sample yielded the 12 T cell receptor beta chains listed below, sequenced in a study of blood T cell repertoires in COVID-19. TCRdb's table, derived via immunoSEQ multiplex PCR, lists solely in-frame clones and lacks some. This sample has hundreds of thousands of clones; roughly nine tenths occur once, and the top ten carry around 0.7%. The material sequenced was peripheral blood. The receptors derive from a middle-aged man with acute or convalescent COVID-19.

V gene TRBV4-2 combines with J gene TRBJ2-4; the match to TRBD1 covers 8 bases. Looked up from germline, CDR1 is LGHNA and CDR2 is YNFKEQ. With V trimmed by 1 base and J by 5 bases, 7 bases remained unmatched. CDR3 length: 16 residues. The CDR3 region has the DNA TGTGCCAGCAGCCAAGGTTCGACAGGGGCCCAAAACATTCAGTACTTC. Translating gives CASSQGSTGAQNIQYF.

V usage is TRBV25-1 and J usage is TRBJ2-7; D remains ambiguous. The CDR3 is 12 amino acids. Germline lookup yields CDR1 MGHDK and CDR2 SYGVNS. The V end was cut by 5 bases, the J end by 0 bases, with 5 bases between. The CDR3 sequence is CASSLSSYEQYF. DNA of the CDR3: TGTGCCAGCAGTCTAAGCTCCTACGAGCAGTACTTC.

V gene TRBV7-9 combines with J gene TRBJ2-1, with 9 bases that match TRBD2. Germline CDR1 is SEHNR and CDR2 is FQNEAQ (reference sequence). Trimming removed 5 bases from V and 9 bases from J; junction bases left unmatched: 11. The CDR3 runs to 15 residues. Here the CDR3 reads CASSPRGAGGREQFF. DNA of the CDR3: TGTGCCAGCAGCCCAAGAGGTGCGGGGGGGCGTGAGCAGTTCTTC. Variable domain in full (rest from reference TRBV7-9 and TRBJ2-1): DTGVSQNPRHKITKRGQNVTFRCDPISEHNRLYWYRQTLGQGPEFLTYFQNEAQLEKSRLLSDRFSAERPKGSFSTLEIQRTEQGDSAMYLCASSPRGAGGREQFFGPGTRLTVL.

A few counts support this clone. This chain uses TRBV5-1 with TRBJ2-2; 7 nucleotides agree with TRBD1. Germline CDR1 and CDR2: SGHRS and YFSETQ. The CDR3 has 16 amino acids. Germline trimming cut 3 bases from V and 4 bases from J; bases unmatched to any gene: 9. In DNA form, the CDR3 reads TGCGCCAGCAGCTCTCTAGGGGGCGCGGGCACCGGGGAGCTGTTTTTT. It specifies CASSSLGGAGTGELFF.

The chain uses TRBV5-4 and TRBJ2-3; 7 bases line up with TRBD2. With V trimmed by 0 bases and J by 2 bases, 6 bases remained unmatched. The germline V gene encodes CDR1 SGHNT and CDR2 YYREEE (reference sequence). The CDR3 is 16 residues long. The CDR3 reads CASSLELALNTDTQYF. The DNA for the CDR3 is TGTGCCAGCAGCTTGGAACTAGCGTTGAACACAGATACGCAGTATTTT.

This clone has just one count. The rearrangement links TRBV3-1 (or the pseudogene TRBV3-2) to TRBJ2-3; 14 nucleotides agree with TRBD2. The CDR3 runs 18 residues. In germline, CDR1 is LGHDT, CDR2 YNNKEL (reference sequence). The J segment lost 2 bases and the V segment lost 6 bases, leaving 10 bases of the junction unmatched. Written as DNA, the CDR3 is TGTGCCAGCAGTCAGACTAGCGGGGGGGCCGTTTCCACAGATACGCAGTATTTT. Amino acid sequence: CASSQTSGGAVSTDTQYF.

The rearrangement links TRBV4-1 to TRBJ2-2, with 11 bases identical to TRBD1. Per germline, CDR1 MGHRA and CDR2 YSYEKL. The CDR3 is 20 residues long. The J segment lost 5 bases and the V segment lost 2 bases, leaving 16 bases of the junction unmatched. The CDR3 here is CASSQWGGIGQGAYTGELFF. The CDR3 coding sequence is TGCGCCAGCAGCCAATGGGGCGGGATAGGACAGGGGGCATATACCGGGGAGCTGTTTTTT.

This clone has only a few counts. The chain employs TRBV9 and TRBJ2-3; D is possibly TRBD2 (6 bases). CDR1 and CDR2 (germline): SGDLS, YYNGEE. This CDR3 comprises 14 residues. V was clipped by 0 bases and J by 8 bases, with 13 bases between them. The CDR3 nucleotides are TGTGCCAGCAGCGTAGAGGAGGGTCGGCGTACGCAGTATTTT. Residues: CASSVEEGRRTQYF.

The V call is TRBV24-1, the J call TRBJ2-1; the D gene is possibly TRBD2 (5 bases). V lost 2 bases and J lost 0, with 10 bases in between. This CDR3 has 16 amino acids. Germline CDR1 reads KGHDR; CDR2 reads SFDVKD. CDR3 sequence: CATSDSAVSSYNEQFF. CDR3 in DNA: TGTGCCACCAGTGATTCAGCGGTGAGCTCCTACAATGAGCAGTTCTTC.

V gene TRBV19 combines with J gene TRBJ2-6; D remains ambiguous. The CDR3 length is 15 residues. Trimming took off 1 base at V and 0 bases at J, with 4 bases between the two ends. The germline V gene has CDR1 LNHDA and CDR2 SQIVND (reference sequence). CDR3 nucleotides: TGTGCCAGTAGTATAGCCGGCTCTGGGGCCAACGTCCTGACTTTC. It is translated as CASSIAGSGANVLTF.

The chain is built from TRBV5-1 and TRBJ2-1, with TRBD2 matching over 9 bases. Losses at the gene ends were 7 bases for V and 3 bases for J; bases not matched to a gene: 5. This CDR3 is built from 14 residues. Germline V gene sequence: CDR1 SGHRS, CDR2 YFSETQ. The CDR3 bases are TGCGCCAGCTCTTCTAGCGGGAACTACAATGAGCAGTTCTTC. Amino acid sequence: CASSSSGNYNEQFF.

The table lists this clone with a few counts. The rearrangement joins TRBV30 to TRBJ1-4; TRBD1 might be the D (5 bases). The CDR3 has 14 amino acids. V shed 2 bases and J shed 5 bases, with 12 bases lying between them. Germline CDR1 is GTSNPN and CDR2 is SVGIG (reference sequence). CDR3 loop: CAWSRLAGNEKLFF. The CDR3 region has the DNA TGTGCCTGGAGTAGGCTGGCAGGGAATGAAAAACTGTTTTTT.